This T cell receptor beta chain was obtained from a study of identical twins. Overall study findings and caveats: Twin pairs' shared out-of-frame alpha sequences were enriched in low generation probability. The study drew conclusions from cross-sectional statistical analysis, not from following the same donors.

TCRdb ran MiXCR on the 5' RACE reads and lists one entry per CDR3 protein. The sample holds hundreds of thousands of distinct CDR3 sequences, 8.6% seen once. Points on this clonotype: Its target is not known.

Germline loops: CDR1 WSHSY, CDR2 SAAADI. V dropped 4 bases and J dropped 4 bases, with 14 bases sitting between them. This CDR3 has 15 residues. Separately, the same data were catalogued under a study of yellow fever vaccine responses in identical twins. This second study notes: Twins' T cell vaccine responses reportedly looked partly convergent, partly personalized.

The sequence was collected from a woman between 18 and 29 years old in good health. Sequenced material: PBMCs. The genes are TRBV10-2 and TRBJ2-1; D is unclear. Here the CDR3 DNA reads TGCGCCAGCAGTGTGAAGGGAAGTGGATACAATGAGCAGTTCTTC. It yields the protein CASSVKGSGYNEQFF.